Listed below are T cell receptor beta chains from one sample, sequenced in a study of blood T cells in healthy people across ages. MiXCR was run by TCRdb on the 5' RACE reads, yielding one entry per CDR3 protein. Of more than 650,000 distinct CDR3 sequences in the sample, 22% were seen once. Sequencing input: blood. The receptors come from a man between 65 and 85 years old in good health. Each CDR3 is given with its conserved first and last residue. Each record gives: V gene, J gene, clone size, CDR3 length, CDR3 protein. Size is omitted from some rows. Given values are once, few, many or a class for expanded clones.

TRBV29-1	TRBJ2-3	few	14	CSVELAGGSDTQYF
TRBV5-1	TRBJ2-2	NA	15	CASSRLGEVTGELFF
TRBV7-9	TRBJ1-4	many	17	CASSLWTGGRTNEKLFF
TRBV24-1	TRBJ1-2	few	12	CATSEGKYGYTF
TRBV29-1	TRBJ1-1	once	11	CSVEDTSEAFF
TRBV10-3	TRBJ1-1	NA	16	CAISEPEMGVNTEAFF
TRBV6-5	TRBJ2-1	NA	18	CASSRTSGALRSYNEQFF
TRBV28	TRBJ1-4	many	18	CASSLSLGAGESNEKLFF
TRBV5-1	TRBJ2-2	few	17	CASSEPPGLAGFEELFF
TRBV5-5	TRBJ1-3	NA	16	CASSLGFGSSGNTIYF
TRBV12-3/TRBV12-4	TRBJ2-5	few	15	CASRPRGFNQETQYF
TRBV6-1	TRBJ2-2	NA	14	CASSPTRVTGELFF
TRBV20-1	TRBJ1-2	NA	13	CSASNRADYGYTF
TRBV29-1	TRBJ1-5	NA	14	CSVSQGRSNQPQHF
TRBV3-1	TRBJ2-7	many	14	CASSRSAPLSEQYF
TRBV6-5	TRBJ1-2	few	17	CASSYSSGPQANYGYTF
TRBV12-3/TRBV12-4	TRBJ2-3	few	15	CASSFSGGRRDTQYF
TRBV5-1	TRBJ1-6	once	15	CASSLEQGVDSPLHF
TRBV12-3/TRBV12-4	TRBJ2-3	NA	16	CASSRQGAQWTDTQYF
TRBV7-9	TRBJ2-3	few	15	CASSIYTAGTDTQYF